The T cell receptor beta chain described here comes from a study of neurological immune-mediated disorders. Unsorted libraries used 2 million PBMCs kept at -80 degrees C. This clonotype was counted many times. The cDNA was synthesized by means of template-switch 5'RACE, which was carried out with 10-nucleotide random UMIs. Every sequencing run generated in excess of 160 million TCR-beta sequences. These sequences covered 15-18 subjects. Each CDR3 protein is one row after TCRdb ran MiXCR on the 5' RACE reads. This sample has 36,000 or so distinct CDR3 sequences, with over 9% found just once. The germline V gene encodes CDR1 MNHEY and CDR2 SVGAGI. V gave up 5 bases and J gave up 4 bases; unmatched junction bases: 7. CDR3 size: 14 residues.

The receptor was isolated from a woman aged 25 to 39 with HTLV-1-associated myelopathy (HAM/TSP). Sequencing was carried out using PBMCs. The V and J genes are TRBV6-5 and TRBJ1-2, with TRBD1 matching over 7 bases. CDR3 sequence: CASSTGALGYGYTF. The CDR3 DNA reads TGTGCCAGCAGTACAGGGGCCCTAGGCTATGGCTACACCTTC.